The 21 T cell receptor beta chains below were found in one sample sequenced in a study of regulatory T cells in long-lasting Graves disease. The sample's time point: newly diagnosed GD, antithyroid drugs for less than 3 months. From RNA extracted from PBMCs, the TCR library was made. Both iRepertoire HTBI primers and Arm-PCR of CDR3 regions were used to build the TCR beta libraries. Via MiXCR, TCRdb re-called the multiplex PCR reads, giving one row per CDR3 protein. The sample contains approximately 560,000 distinct CDR3 sequences, 15% to 20% of which appear only once. The same data also contributed to another study, on T cells in Graves' hyperthyroidism and ophthalmopathy.

This specimen consisted of peripheral blood mononuclear cells (PBMCs), obtained at new diagnosis, from a patient treated with antithyroid drugs. Receptor source: a man between 18 and 35 years old with Graves disease.

This sequence joins TRBV5-1 and TRBJ2-6, with unresolved D. CDR1 and CDR2 from the germline V gene are SGHRS and YFSETQ. The CDR3 runs 15 residues. V lost 4 bases and J 2 bases, leaving 10 bases between the germline ends. Here the CDR3 reads CASSGRAAGANVLTF. DNA for the CDR3: TGCGCCAGCAGCGGCAGAGCTGCTGGGGCCAACGTCCTGACTTTC.

The rearrangement joins TRBV6-5 to TRBJ2-2; D not certain. The CDR3 has 14 amino acids. Germline V gene sequence: CDR1 MNHEY, CDR2 SVGAGI. The V and J ends lost 2 bases and 0 bases respectively, with 4 bases between them. CDR3 amino acids: CASSYRPNTGELFF. The CDR3 coding sequence is TGTGCCAGCAGTTACCGGCCGAACACCGGGGAGCTGTTTTTT.

This clonotype was recorded at least ten times. The chain carries TRBV6-2 or TRBV6-3 and TRBJ2-2; 7 bases align to TRBD2. V lost 5 bases to trimming and J lost 3 bases; unmatched junction nucleotides: 12. The CDR3 totals 17 residues. CDR1 and CDR2 from the germline V gene are MNHEY and SVGEGT. CDR3 DNA: TGTGCCAGCAGTGTAGGATCGGGAGCGGGGTACACCGGGGAGCTGTTTTTT. Translation: CASSVGSGAGYTGELFF.

This clonotype was recorded at least ten times. The chain combines TRBV5-8 with TRBJ2-1; a possible D gene is TRBD1 (6 bases). The J call is in doubt because the DNA end fits TRBJ2-5 better. CDR1 and CDR2 (germline): SGHTS, YDEGEE. There are 15 residues in the CDR3. The CDR3 DNA is TGTGCCAGCAGCCCACGAGGACAGCACCAAGAGACCCAGTACTTC. Its translation is CASSPRGQHQETQYF.

This clonotype showed up just a few times. The chain joins TRBV7-9 to TRBJ2-1, with D possibly TRBD2 on 6 matching bases. Trimming took off 5 bases at V and 9 bases at J, with 17 bases between the two ends. Germline lookup yields CDR1 SEHNR and CDR2 FQNEAQ (reference sequence). The CDR3 runs to 14 residues. The CDR3 sequence: CASSPLDGGIEQFF. In DNA form, the CDR3 reads TGTGCCAGCAGCCCTTTAGATGGGGGGATTGAGCAGTTCTTC.

This clonotype was detected a few times. This chain uses TRBV27 with TRBJ1-4; a possible D gene is TRBD1 (6 bases). The ends were cut back, 3 bases at V and 0 bases at J, with 35 bases in the middle. CDR3 length: 24 amino acids. Germline CDR1 reads MNHEY; CDR2 reads SMNVEV (reference sequence). CDR3 sequence (DNA): TGTGCCAGCAGTTTGAGGATGTACCCGGGACGGGGCAGGGGCTATGGTGCAACTAATGAAAAACTGTTTTTT. The encoded protein is CASSLRMYPGRGRGYGATNEKLFF.

This chain joins TRBV19 and TRBJ2-7; D unclear. Trimming cost V 0 bases and J 7 bases, with 10 bases left between them. In germline, CDR1 is LNHDA, CDR2 SQIVND (reference sequence). This CDR3 has 13 amino acids. The DNA for the CDR3 is TGTGCCAGTAGTATAGACTATTGGGGTGAGCAGTACTTC. Amino acid sequence: CASSIDYWGEQYF. The variable domain in full, with the rest retrieved from reference TRBV19 and TRBJ2-7, is DGGITQSPKYLFRKEGQNVTLSCEQNLNHDAMYWYRQDPGQGLRLIYYSQIVNDFQKGDIAEGYSVSREKKESFPLTVTSAQKNPTAFYLCASSIDYWGEQYFGPGTRLTVT.

This clonotype was counted many times. The chain combines TRBV28 with TRBJ2-7; TRBD1 agrees at 9 bases. J was trimmed by 0 bases and V by 5 bases; bases with no gene match: 11. This CDR3 has 17 amino acids. Germline lookup yields CDR1 MDHEN and CDR2 SYDVKM. The CDR3 region has the DNA TGTGCCAGCAGTCGGGCCGCAGGGACAGGGAGCTCCTACGAGCAGTACTTC. This gives the protein CASSRAAGTGSSYEQYF.

This clonotype was seen more than once but under ten times. This chain joins TRBV6-1 and TRBJ1-5; a possible D gene is TRBD1 (5 bases). This CDR3 contains 14 residues. The germline V and J ends were trimmed by 7 bases and 4 bases, with 14 bases remaining between them. The V gene's germline CDR1 is MNHNS and CDR2 SASEGT. The chain's CDR3 is CASTGGSRNQPQHF. DNA for the CDR3: TGTGCCAGCACCGGGGGGTCGCGGAATCAGCCCCAGCATTTT.

The rearrangement joins TRBV20-1 to TRBJ2-2; 12 nucleotides match TRBD2. V was clipped by 0 bases and J by 3 bases; unmatched bases: 8. The germline CDR1 and CDR2 sequences are DFQATT and SNEGSKA (reference sequence). The CDR3 consists of 18 residues. CDR3 DNA sequence: TGCAGTGCTAGAGATATTTTTACTAGCGGGAGGTACACCGGGGAGCTGTTTTTT. Its protein is CSARDIFTSGRYTGELFF.

This clonotype was counted a few times. The genes are TRBV24-1 and TRBJ2-3; the D is unclear. Germline V gene lookup returns CDR1 KGHDR and CDR2 SFDVKD. The CDR3 runs to 11 residues. V lost 12 bases, J lost 4 bases, and 10 bases lay in between. CDR3 nucleotide sequence: TGTGCCCCACTCTCTCCAGATACGCAGTATTTT. This encodes CAPLSPDTQYF.

This clonotype was detected ten times or more. V gene TRBV2 combines with J gene TRBJ2-1; 8 bases fit TRBD2. The CDR3 consists of 14 residues. The junction had 5 bases not matched to a gene; V was cut back by 7 bases and J by 3 bases. Germline loops: CDR1 SNHLY, CDR2 FYNNEI. CDR3 DNA sequence: TGTGCCAGCACGGGCCTAGCGGGCTACAATGAGCAGTTCTTC. This encodes CASTGLAGYNEQFF.

This clonotype was seen many times. The chain joins TRBV30 to TRBJ2-7; 7 bases line up with TRBD2. Germline V lookup: CDR1 GTSNPN, CDR2 SVGIG (reference sequence). The CDR3 loop spans 14 amino acids. The V gene end was trimmed by 1 base and the J gene end by 4 bases; junction bases not matched to a gene: 7. CDR3 in amino acids: CAWSGQPGGYEQYF. CDR3 DNA sequence: TGTGCCTGGAGTGGCCAGCCCGGGGGGTACGAGCAGTACTTC.

This chain links TRBV3-1 with TRBJ1-4; D call uncertain. This CDR3 comprises 17 residues. Trimming cost V 4 bases and J 0 bases, with 15 bases left between them. Germline V lookup: CDR1 LGHDT, CDR2 YNNKEL (reference sequence). CDR3: CASSLLTSGATNEKLFF. Written as DNA, the CDR3 is TGTGCCAGCAGCCTCTTAACCTCCGGTGCAACTAATGAAAAACTGTTTTTT.

This clonotype was picked up a small number of times. The chain joins TRBV7-2 to TRBJ2-7, with 8 bases matching TRBD1. CDR1 is SGHTA, CDR2 FQGNSA, per germline. This CDR3 spans 16 amino acids. V gave up 5 bases and J gave up 6 bases; unmatched junction bases: 15. CDR3 amino acids: CASSRRMGDRPGEQYF. In DNA, the CDR3 is TGTGCCAGCAGCCGAAGAATGGGGGACAGGCCTGGCGAGCAGTACTTC.

The table lists this clonotype with a few counts. The chain carries TRBV28 and TRBJ1-4; 9 bases are a match to TRBD1. The CDR3 sequence is 15 residues long. The V segment lost 7 bases and the J segment 10 bases; nucleotides outside the gene matches: 13. Germline V gives CDR1 MDHEN, CDR2 SYDVKM. DNA for the CDR3: TGTGCCAGCAAAACAGGGGGCAGGGTTGGGGGAAAACTGTTTTTT. Translating gives CASKTGGRVGGKLFF.

In this sample, this clonotype turned up a few times. J is TRBJ2-1 and V is TRBV7-3, with TRBD1 as a possible D gene (6 bases). CDR3 length: 15 residues. V was shortened by 3 bases and J by 6 bases, with 15 bases between the two germline ends. Looked up from germline, CDR1 is SGHTA and CDR2 is FQGTGA. The CDR3 bases are TGTGCCAGCAGCTTCTCGGACAGCGGATTCAATGAGCAGTTCTTC. It is translated as CASSFSDSGFNEQFF.

The chain couples TRBV6-2 or TRBV6-3 to TRBJ2-7, with a weak D call TRBD1 (5 bases). This CDR3 has 12 residues. Trimming pared 7 bases from V and 2 bases from J, leaving 9 bases between. Germline lookup yields CDR1 MNHEY and CDR2 SVGEGT. The CDR3 nucleotides read TGTGCCAGCACGGACACAACCTACGAGCAGTACTTC. Translated, it gives CASTDTTYEQYF.

The genes are TRBV3-1 and TRBJ2-1, with D possibly being TRBD1 or TRBD2 (5 bases each). The V end lost 4 bases, the J end lost 8 bases, and 24 bases lay between the germline ends. CDR3 length: 17 residues. The germline V gene encodes CDR1 LGHDT and CDR2 YNNKEL (reference sequence). DNA of the CDR3: TGTGCCAGCAGCCCCCCCGGGGTAGCGAGAGGGGTGGATGAGCAGTTCTTC. This encodes CASSPPGVARGVDEQFF.

Ten or more counts support this clonotype. The chain joins TRBV30 to TRBJ1-4, with 7 nucleotides matching TRBD1. CDR3 size: 13 residues. Germline lookup yields CDR1 GTSNPN and CDR2 SVGIG (reference sequence). V shed 5 bases, J shed 2 bases, and the junction held 2 bases outside the gene matches. The CDR3, as DNA: TGTGCCTGGCAGACAGGGACTAATGAAAAACTGTTTTTT. Protein sequence: CAWQTGTNEKLFF.

This clonotype was seen only a few times. This chain uses TRBV20-1 with TRBJ2-7; 7 nucleotides agree with TRBD2. The CDR3 runs 13 residues. Germline loops: CDR1 DFQATT, CDR2 SNEGSKA (reference sequence). V shed 0 bases, J shed 7 bases, and the junction held 6 bases outside the gene matches. In nucleotides, the CDR3 is TGCAGTGCTAGAGACCCGCGGGAGAGGGAGCAGTACTTC. This encodes CSARDPREREQYF.